This T cell receptor (beta chain) is from a study of metastatic and nonmetastatic thyroid tumors. Whole-study results and caveats: Significantly greater TCR beta diversity was reportedly found in malignant thyroid tumors than in benign nodules (in blood and tumor).

Nobody among the patients had been given any treatment before thyroid surgery. This clone was detected a few times. Its antigen is unidentified. Sequence at one end of the junction differs from germline and may be a read error. The CDR3 spans 14 residues. Germline CDR1 reads MGHRA; CDR2 reads YSYEKL. TCRdb recomputed clones from the PCR reads via MiXCR. The data show about 43,000 clones, with more than 3% seen just once and approximately 9.6% held by the top ten. Sequencing used blood. The receptor was isolated from a female donor with papillary thyroid cancer or a benign thyroid nodule (not recorded which). Some clones in this sample may be carry-over from other donors' samples. V gene TRBV4-1 combines with J gene TRBJ2-7, with 7 bases lining up with TRBD1. The CDR3 loop is CASSQWRGGYEQYF. The CDR3 DNA sequence: TGCGCCAGCAGCCAATGGAGAGGGGGCTACGAGCAGTATTTC.